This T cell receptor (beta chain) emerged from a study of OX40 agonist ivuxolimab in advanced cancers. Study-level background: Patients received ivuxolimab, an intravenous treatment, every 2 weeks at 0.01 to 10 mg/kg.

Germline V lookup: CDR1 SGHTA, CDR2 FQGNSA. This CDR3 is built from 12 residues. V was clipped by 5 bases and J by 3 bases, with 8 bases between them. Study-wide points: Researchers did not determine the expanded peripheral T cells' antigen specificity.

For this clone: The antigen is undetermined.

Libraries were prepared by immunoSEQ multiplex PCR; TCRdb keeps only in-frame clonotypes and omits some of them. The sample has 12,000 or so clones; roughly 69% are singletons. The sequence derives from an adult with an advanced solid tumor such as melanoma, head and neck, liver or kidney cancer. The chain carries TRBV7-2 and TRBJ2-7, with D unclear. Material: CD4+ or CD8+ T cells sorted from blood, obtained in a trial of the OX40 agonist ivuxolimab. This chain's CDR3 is CASSPTGYEQYF. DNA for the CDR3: TGTGCCAGCAGCCCGACTGGCTACGAGCAGTACTTC.